This TCR beta chain stems from a study of cytomegalovirus exposure and HLA in healthy donors. General observations from the study: A further, later analysis showed that HLA-associated TCR beta chains (compared with equally common others) were more clonally expanded. Exclusion applied to some V segments, including TRBV6-2 and TRBV6-3, as they were indistinguishable. Reportedly, diagnosis of cytomegalovirus status by the classifier showed high specificity and sensitivity.

The V gene's germline CDR1 is KGHSH and CDR2 LQKENI. The CDR3 is made up of 14 amino acids. V lost 3 bases to trimming and J lost 3 bases, with 11 bases between them. Amplification used 60 Vbeta primers and 13 Jbeta primers. Sequencing was performed with immunoSEQ multiplex PCR; in TCRdb, only in-frame clones are kept and a portion is missing. In the table there are 100,000 to 150,000 clones, roughly 74% of which are singletons. This clone was counted a few times. Its antigen is still unknown. The chain employs TRBV18 and TRBJ1-1; maybe TRBD1 (5 bases). Sequences were obtained from PBMCs. This TCR was sampled from a woman in her 50s in good health and CMV-seropositive. The CDR3 loop reads CASSPRAGDTEAFF. CDR3 nucleotides: TGTGCCAGCTCACCCAGGGCCGGAGACACTGAAGCTTTCTTT.